A selection of T cell receptor beta chains follows, all from one sample in a study of cytomegalovirus exposure and HLA in healthy donors. Clones were read by immunoSEQ multiplex PCR, and TCRdb kept only the in-frame ones, dropping some. This table has some 99,000 clones, under 80% appearing once. The source material was PBMCs. These receptors originate from a man aged 40-50 years in good health and CMV-seronegative. Both conserved end residues are part of each CDR3. D genes are given only for firm matches. Part of the rows lack a size; the others show once, few, many or a class for expanded clones.

v_gene: TRBV29-1; d_gene: TRBD1; abundance: NA; j_gene: TRBJ2-3; CDR3nt: TGCAGCGTTCTGCAAGGCGGGGACAGGATCACAGATACGCAGTATTTT; CDR3aa: CSVLQGGDRITDTQYF
v_gene: TRBV6-1; d_gene: TRBD1; abundance: NA; j_gene: TRBJ2-5; CDR3nt: TGTGCCAGCAGTGAAGCACCGGGACAGGGAGCAGAGACCCAGTACTTC; CDR3aa: CASSEAPGQGAETQYF
v_gene: TRBV29-1; d_gene: NA; abundance: few; j_gene: TRBJ1-5; CDR3nt: TGCAGCGTGGCAGACAGGCGCAATCAGCCCCAGCATTTT; CDR3aa: CSVADRRNQPQHF
v_gene: TRBV2; d_gene: TRBD2; abundance: NA; j_gene: TRBJ2-3; CDR3nt: TGTGCCAGCAGTGTACTTAGGCTAGCGGGGGCCTCTAGCACAGATACGCAGTATTTT; CDR3aa: CASSVLRLAGASSTDTQYF
v_gene: TRBV7-2; d_gene: TRBD1; abundance: NA; j_gene: TRBJ2-7; CDR3nt: TGTGCCAGCAGCCCTGACGGGACAGTATCAACCTACGAGCAGTACTTC; CDR3aa: CASSPDGTVSTYEQYF
v_gene: TRBV6-5; d_gene: TRBD1; abundance: NA; j_gene: TRBJ1-2; CDR3nt: TGTGCCAGCAGACGGACAGGGGATTCTGGCTACACCTTC; CDR3aa: CASRRTGDSGYTF
v_gene: TRBV7-2; d_gene: TRBD2; abundance: NA; j_gene: TRBJ2-3; CDR3nt: TGTGCCAGCCAAAGGGGACTAGCGGGAACGTATACGCAGTATTTT; CDR3aa: CASQRGLAGTYTQYF
v_gene: TRBV5-6; d_gene: NA; abundance: NA; j_gene: TRBJ2-1; CDR3nt: TGTGCCAGCAGCTTGGAGGGGAATGAGCAGTTCTTC; CDR3aa: CASSLEGNEQFF
v_gene: TRBV5-1; d_gene: NA; abundance: NA; j_gene: TRBJ2-2; CDR3nt: TGCGCCAGCAGCTTAGTGCTAGCGAGCACCGGGGAGCTGTTTTTT; CDR3aa: CASSLVLASTGELFF
v_gene: TRBV7-2; d_gene: NA; abundance: NA; j_gene: TRBJ2-7; CDR3nt: TGTGCCAGCAGCTTAGTTGGAGGCTACGAGCAGTACTTC; CDR3aa: CASSLVGGYEQYF